The 16 T cell receptor beta chains in this list originate from one sample, sequenced in a study of blood T cell repertoires in COVID-19. Profiling relied on immunoSEQ multiplex PCR, and the TCRdb table lists in-frame clones only, not all of them. This table has hundreds of thousands of clones, approximately 78% appearing once. Source material: peripheral blood. The receptors stem from a woman older than 75 with acute or convalescent COVID-19.

The chain couples TRBV4-2 to TRBJ2-1, with 7 bases aligning to TRBD2. After removal of 1 base from V and 2 bases from J, the junction contained 20 bases not matched to a gene. CDR1 and CDR2 (germline): LGHNA, YNFKEQ. The CDR3 is made up of 21 amino acids. CDR3 in amino acids: CASSQVMGLAVSSPPYNEQFF. DNA of the CDR3: TGTGCCAGCAGCCAAGTTATGGGCCTAGCGGTTTCTTCCCCTCCCTACAATGAGCAGTTCTTC.

This CDR3 is CASSLIGQGGDTQYF. The DNA of the CDR3 is TGTGCCAGCAGCTTAATAGGACAGGGAGGGGATACGCAGTATTTT. This chain uses TRBV7-3 with TRBJ2-3; tentatively, D is TRBD1 (8 bases). CDR1 and CDR2 from the germline V gene are SGHTA and FQGTGA. CDR3 length: 15 amino acids. V lost 1 base to trimming and J lost 6 bases, with 14 bases between them.

The chain is built from TRBV3-1 (or the pseudogene TRBV3-2) and TRBJ2-3; 9 bases line up with TRBD1. J was trimmed by 14 bases and V by 2 bases; bases with no gene match: 8. The length of the CDR3 is 13 residues. The germline V gene has CDR1 LGHDT and CDR2 YNNKEL (reference sequence). DNA for the CDR3: TGTGCCAGCAGCCAACAACGGGGACAGGGTTGGTATTTT. Translating gives CASSQQRGQGWYF.

This chain links TRBV13 with TRBJ1-1; 8 bases match TRBD1. This CDR3 region has 12 residues. Looked up from germline, CDR1 is PRHDT and CDR2 is FYEKMQ (reference sequence). J was trimmed by 8 bases and V by 5 bases; bases with no gene match: 4. CDR3 amino acids: CASSIGQGEAFF. In DNA form, the CDR3 reads TGTGCCAGCAGCATCGGACAGGGAGAAGCTTTCTTT.

As to this clone: This same CDR3 is encoded by further DNA sequences in the sample. The V gene is TRBV5-4, the J gene TRBJ2-2; TRBD2 matches at 12 bases. CDR3 length: 16 residues. Germline-derived CDR1 and CDR2 are SGHNT and YYREEE (reference sequence). The V segment lost 1 base and the J segment 4 bases; nucleotides outside the gene matches: 2. The CDR3 DNA is TGTGCCAGCAGCTTGCTAGCGGGGGGGCTCACCGGGGAGCTGTTTTTT. It specifies CASSLLAGGLTGELFF.

The gene calls are TRBV30 and TRBJ2-5; 7 bases are shared with TRBD1. Germline-derived CDR1 and CDR2 are GTSNPN and SVGIG (reference sequence). Unmatched junction bases numbered 6, after V lost 3 bases and J lost 5 bases. This CDR3 has 13 amino acids. The CDR3 coding sequence is TGTGCCTGGAGAGGACAGGTCCGGGAGACCCAGTACTTC. Its protein product is CAWRGQVRETQYF.

The chain employs TRBV27 and TRBJ1-2; the D gene is possibly TRBD1 (5 bases). The CDR3 runs 16 residues. V lost 7 bases and J lost 7, with 25 bases in between. The germline CDR1 and CDR2 sequences are MNHEY and SMNVEV (reference sequence). As DNA, the CDR3 is TGTGCCAGCATGGGGGGTGGGGGTTCGCTTTTTGGTGGCTACACCTTC. Its protein is CASMGGGGSLFGGYTF.

The chain links TRBV5-6 to TRBJ2-5; D may be TRBD1 (5 bases). This CDR3 spans 15 amino acids. Trimming left V 4 bases short and J 5 bases short, with 18 bases between. Germline V CDR1 and CDR2: SGHDT, YYEEEE. This CDR3 reads CASSPDPTAGETQYF. The CDR3 DNA sequence: TGTGCCAGCAGCCCCGATCCGACGGCAGGGGAGACCCAGTACTTC.

This sequence joins TRBV27 and TRBJ1-1, with 10 positions matching TRBD1. Germline CDR1 is MNHEY and CDR2 is SMNVEV (reference sequence). V lost 6 bases and J lost 5; bases outside the gene matches: 6. The CDR3 totals 14 residues. The CDR3 DNA sequence: TGTGCCAGCAGATCTTGGACAGGGGGGACTGAAGCTTTCTTT. Residues: CASRSWTGGTEAFF.

The CDR3 bases are TGTGCCAGCAGTGAAAGCAGGGTTGGAAACACCATATATTTT. The encoded protein is CASSESRVGNTIYF. J is TRBJ1-3 and V is TRBV2, with TRBD1 as a possible D gene (5 bases). Germline V CDR1 and CDR2: SNHLY, FYNNEI. The germline V and J ends were trimmed by 2 bases and 3 bases, with 8 bases remaining between them. This CDR3 region has 14 residues. Together with reference TRBV2 and TRBJ1-3, the CDR3 gives the full variable domain: EPEVTQTPSHQVTQMGQEVILRCVPISNHLYFYWYRQILGQKVEFLVSFYNNEISEKSEIFDDQFSVERPDGSNFTLKIRSTKLEDSAMYFCASSESRVGNTIYFGEGSWLTVV.

The rearrangement uses TRBV5-1 and TRBJ1-3; no definite D call. The CDR3 consists of 15 residues. The germline V gene encodes CDR1 SGHRS and CDR2 YFSETQ. V was pared by 1 base and J by 4 bases, with 12 bases between. The CDR3 protein is CASSLTPNPGNTIYF. The CDR3 coding sequence is TGCGCCAGCAGCTTGACTCCCAACCCCGGAAACACCATATATTTT. Together with reference TRBV5-1 and TRBJ1-3, the CDR3 gives the full variable domain: KAGVTQTPRYLIKTRGQQVTLSCSPISGHRSVSWYQQTPGQGLQFLFEYFSETQRNKGNFPGRFSGRQFSNSRSEMNVSTLELGDSALYLCASSLTPNPGNTIYFGEGSWLTVV.

The chain recombines TRBV11-2 with TRBJ1-2; D might be TRBD1 (6 bases). This CDR3 has 15 amino acids. The germline CDR1 and CDR2 sequences are SGHAT and FQNNGV. The V end was cut by 4 bases, the J end by 4 bases, with 16 bases between. The CDR3, as DNA: TGTGCCAGCAGCTCCGACGCGGGGGCGAGCTATGGCTACACCTTC. Translation gives CASSSDAGASYGYTF.

The V gene is TRBV7-2, the J gene TRBJ2-7; the match to TRBD2 covers 12 bases. Trimming cost V 0 bases and J 1 base; bases outside gene matches: 1. Germline lookup yields CDR1 SGHTA and CDR2 FQGNSA. CDR3 length equals 16 residues. As DNA, the CDR3 is TGTGCCAGCAGCTTAGCCGGGACTAGCGGGTCCTACGAGCAGTACTTC. This gives the protein CASSLAGTSGSYEQYF.

This chain links TRBV5-4 with TRBJ2-1; no clear D. Germline V CDR1 and CDR2: SGHNT, YYREEE (reference sequence). Trimming cost V 1 base and J 5 bases, with 10 bases left between them. The CDR3 has 14 amino acids. In nucleotides, the CDR3 is TGTGCCAGCAGCTTGTTCTTGGGCGACAATGAGCAGTTCTTC. Translating it yields CASSLFLGDNEQFF. Variable domain in full (rest from reference TRBV5-4 and TRBJ2-1): ETGVTQSPTHLIKTRGQQVTLRCSSQSGHNTVSWYQQALGQGPQFIFQYYREEENGRGNFPPRFSGLQFPNYSSELNVNALELDDSALYLCASSLFLGDNEQFFGPGTRLTVL.

The gene calls are TRBV2 and TRBJ2-3; 7 positions agree with TRBD1. The length of the CDR3 is 15 residues. V was clipped by 6 bases and J by 2 bases; unmatched bases: 8. Germline V gene lookup returns CDR1 SNHLY and CDR2 FYNNEI. CDR3: CASSLGTADTDTQYF. For the CDR3, the DNA is TGTGCCAGCAGCCTCGGGACAGCAGACACAGATACGCAGTATTTT. The whole variable domain, filled in from reference TRBV2 and TRBJ2-3, reads EPEVTQTPSHQVTQMGQEVILRCVPISNHLYFYWYRQILGQKVEFLVSFYNNEISEKSEIFDDQFSVERPDGSNFTLKIRSTKLEDSAMYFCASSLGTADTDTQYFGPGTRLTVL.

This chain uses TRBV14 with TRBJ2-1, with 7 bases fitting TRBD2. V lost 4 bases to trimming and J lost 3 bases; unmatched junction nucleotides: 9. The CDR3 is 16 amino acids. Germline lookup yields CDR1 SGHDN and CDR2 FVKESK. DNA for the CDR3: TGTGCCAGCAGCCCCCTTGGGGCGGGAGACTACAATGAGCAGTTCTTC. Residues: CASSPLGAGDYNEQFF.